This T cell receptor beta chain was profiled in a study of blood T cell repertoires in COVID-19. Study as a whole: COVID-19 samples from acute and convalescent phases originated in the United States, Italy and Spain.

Assay used: immunoSEQ multiplex PCR; TCRdb lists only in-frame clones, some missing. The table includes roughly 210,000 clones, around 84% detected once. The V and J ends lost 7 bases and 9 bases respectively, with 12 bases between them. The germline gives CDR1 MNHEY, CDR2 SVGAGI. CDR3 length: 12 residues. Followed longitudinally, the Seattle patients had been enrolled during active infection. The V and J genes are TRBV6-5 and TRBJ1-4, with a possible D match to TRBD1 (6 bases). The TCR comes from a woman of 80 years or more with COVID-19, enrolled during active disease. Input material: peripheral blood. The CDR3 is CASKGTGKKLFF. The CDR3 DNA reads as TGTGCCAGCAAGGGCACAGGGAAAAAACTGTTTTTT.